The T cell receptor (beta chain) described here comes from a study of cytomegalovirus exposure and HLA in healthy donors. This PCR relied on a set of 60 Vbeta primers and 13 Jbeta primers. The assay was immunoSEQ multiplex PCR, and TCRdb's table has in-frame clones only and misses some. The top ten hold approximately 8% of the sample, which has about 150,000 clones, around 75% seen once. Notes on this clone: Its antigen remains unidentified.

V was pared by 5 bases and J by 4 bases, with 5 bases of the junction left unmatched. The CDR3 is 14 residues long. CDR1 is LNHDA and CDR2 is SQIVND in the germline V gene (reference sequence). Despite likely unrecorded immune exposures, the donors were nominally healthy at the time of sampling. General study points: An analysis that was carried out later associated 15,000 to 20,000 TCR beta sequences with HLA alleles at 0.05 false discovery rate. Data from an earlier analysis indicated that most TCR beta V segments were productive either about 90% or about 30% of the time.

V usage is TRBV19 and J usage is TRBJ2-3; 8 positions agree with TRBD2. The sample was PBMCs. The clonotype comes from a man aged 30 to 39 in good health and CMV-seropositive. The CDR3 DNA sequence: TGTGCCAGTAGTGAGACTAGCGAATCAGATACGCAGTATTTT. Protein sequence: CASSETSESDTQYF.